The sequence of this T cell receptor (beta chain) was determined in a study of T cells after yellow fever vaccination. Study-level points and caveats: Most primary-vaccination clones reappeared after the booster (approximately 97% CD4, 85% to 90% CD8). Compared with primary, the secondary response was weaker and peaked at day 5, not 15.

This CDR3 comprises 17 residues. CDR1 and CDR2 (germline): SGHRS, YFSETQ. V shed 2 bases and J 9 bases; nucleotides not matched to a gene: 14. Only a few counts were recorded for this clonotype. The antigen is unknown. TCRdb processed the 5' RACE reads anew with MiXCR; each CDR3 protein has one entry. The data contain some 240,000 distinct CDR3 sequences, 5.2% of them singletons. The chain joins TRBV5-1 to TRBJ1-6; 7 nucleotides align to TRBD1. This clonotype originated in a young man who received the YFV17D yellow fever vaccine. The sequencing here drew on CD4+ T cells sorted from PBMCs, taken on the day of the yellow fever booster vaccination. The CDR3 sequence is CASSFSSTGPVGSPLHF. CDR3 nucleotides: TGCGCCAGCAGCTTCAGTTCGACAGGGCCGGTGGGTTCACCCCTCCACTTT.